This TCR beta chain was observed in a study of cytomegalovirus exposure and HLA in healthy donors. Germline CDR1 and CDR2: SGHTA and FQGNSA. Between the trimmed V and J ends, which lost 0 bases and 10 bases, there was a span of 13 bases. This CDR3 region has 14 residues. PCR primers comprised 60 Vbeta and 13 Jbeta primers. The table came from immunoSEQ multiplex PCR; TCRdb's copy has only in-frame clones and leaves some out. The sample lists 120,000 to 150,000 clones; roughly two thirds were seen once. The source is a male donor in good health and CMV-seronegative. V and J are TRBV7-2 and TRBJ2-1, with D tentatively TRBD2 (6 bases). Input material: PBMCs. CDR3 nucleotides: TGTGCCAGCAGCTTAGCCCCCGGGGGACGGGAGCAGTTCTTC. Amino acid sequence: CASSLAPGGREQFF.